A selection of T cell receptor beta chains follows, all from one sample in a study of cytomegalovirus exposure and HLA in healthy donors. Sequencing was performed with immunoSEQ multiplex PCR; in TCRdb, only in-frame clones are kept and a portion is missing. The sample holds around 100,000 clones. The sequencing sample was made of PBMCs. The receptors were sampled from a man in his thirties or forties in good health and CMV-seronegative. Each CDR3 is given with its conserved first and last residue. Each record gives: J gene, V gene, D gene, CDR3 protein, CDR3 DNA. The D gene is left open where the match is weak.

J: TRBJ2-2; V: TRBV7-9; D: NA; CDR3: CASRAWTGGGGELFF; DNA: TGTGCCAGCAGGGCCTGGACCGGAGGAGGCGGGGAGCTGTTTTTT
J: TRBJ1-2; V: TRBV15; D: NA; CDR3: CATSRDPMDSLTMANTF; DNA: TGTGCCACCAGCAGAGATCCTATGGACTCCTTAACTATGGCTAACACCTTC
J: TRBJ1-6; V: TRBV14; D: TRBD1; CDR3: CASSQLTLTGASSPLHF; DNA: TGTGCCAGCAGCCAACTCACCCTGACAGGGGCAAGTTCACCCCTCCACTTT
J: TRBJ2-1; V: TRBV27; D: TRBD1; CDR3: CASRKPGTGRYNEQFF; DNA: TGTGCCAGCAGAAAGCCCGGGACAGGGAGATACAATGAGCAGTTCTTC
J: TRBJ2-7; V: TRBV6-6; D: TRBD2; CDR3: CASRPSGGASYEQYF; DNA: TGTGCCAGCAGACCTAGCGGGGGGGCCAGCTACGAGCAGTACTTC
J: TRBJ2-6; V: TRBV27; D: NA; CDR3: CASMRQERQSAPNVLTF; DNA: TGTGCCAGCATGCGACAGGAGAGACAATCTGCACCCAACGTCCTGACTTTC
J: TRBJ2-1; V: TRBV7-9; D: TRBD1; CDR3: CASSLRQGSEQFF; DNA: TGTGCCAGCAGCTTACGACAGGGAAGTGAGCAGTTCTTC
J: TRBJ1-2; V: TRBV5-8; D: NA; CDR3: CASSSPGLMRGYTF; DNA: TGTGCCAGCAGCTCCCCCGGACTAATGCGGGGCTACACCTTC
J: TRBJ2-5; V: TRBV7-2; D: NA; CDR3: CASSLPPTGEKTQYF; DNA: TGTGCCAGCAGCTTACCTCCGACAGGCGAAAAGACCCAGTACTTC
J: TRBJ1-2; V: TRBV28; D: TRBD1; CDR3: CASSREDLGQGYGYTF; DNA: TGTGCCAGCAGCCGGGAGGATTTGGGACAGGGTTATGGCTACACCTTC
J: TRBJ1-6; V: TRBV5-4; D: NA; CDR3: CASSLGHYNSPLHF; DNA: TGTGCCAGCAGCCTGGGACACTATAATTCACCCCTCCACTTT
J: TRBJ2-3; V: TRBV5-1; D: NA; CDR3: CASSLRSADTQYF; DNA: TGCGCCAGCAGCCTTAGGTCAGCGGATACGCAGTATTTT
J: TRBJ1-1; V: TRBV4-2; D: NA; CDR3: CASRPRDGGEGNTEAFF; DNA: TGTGCCAGCCGGCCTCGAGATGGGGGCGAGGGGAACACTGAAGCTTTCTTT
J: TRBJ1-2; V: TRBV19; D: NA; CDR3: CASTPDPDIPNYGYTF; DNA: TGTGCCAGTACCCCCGACCCGGACATCCCTAACTATGGCTACACCTTC
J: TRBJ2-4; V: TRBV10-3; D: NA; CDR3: CAISETFLGKNIQYF; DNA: TGTGCCATCAGTGAGACTTTTCTCGGCAAAAACATTCAGTACTTC
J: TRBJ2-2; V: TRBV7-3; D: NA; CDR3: CTSSPSGTRTAHGELFF; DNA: TGTACCAGCAGCCCCTCGGGGACAAGGACAGCTCACGGGGAGCTGTTTTTT